These 2 T cell receptor beta chains came from one sample sequenced in a study of OX40 agonist ivuxolimab in advanced cancers. Here immunoSEQ multiplex PCR was the method, and the copy in TCRdb shows in-frame clones only, minus some. The sample has some 77,000 clones, 70% to 90% seen once. Source: CD4+ or CD8+ T cells sorted from blood, taken in a trial of the OX40 agonist ivuxolimab. The receptors stem from an adult with an advanced solid tumor such as melanoma, head and neck, liver or kidney cancer.

The chain uses TRBV4-2 and TRBJ2-7; D possibly corresponds to TRBD1 (5 bases). The germline V gene encodes CDR1 LGHNA and CDR2 YNFKEQ. V lost 4 bases and J lost 4, with 8 bases in between. The length of the CDR3 is 12 residues. The CDR3 DNA reads as TGTGCCAGCAGCCCCGACAGTTACGAGCAGTACTTC. It codes for CASSPDSYEQYF.

The chain uses TRBV10-3 and TRBJ1-1, with TRBD1 as a possible D gene (5 bases). The CDR3 length is 13 residues. V shed 3 bases and J shed 3 bases, with 8 bases lying between them. Germline V gene data show CDR1 as ENHRY and CDR2 as SYGVKD. DNA of the CDR3: TGTGCCATCAGTGAAGAACAGGACACTGAAGCTTTCTTT. Translation: CAISEEQDTEAFF.